Shown below are 13 T cell receptor beta chains from a single sample sequenced in a study of CD4 T cells in relation to SARS-CoV-2 and coronaviruses. Before the COVID-19 pandemic, during about 2011-2018, CD4+ T cells were taken from unexposed donors. The cells were cultured for about ten days before CD4+ T cells were isolated. The method was immunoSEQ multiplex PCR; TCRdb's version includes in-frame clones alone and lacks a portion of them. This table has around 29,000 clones, 76% appearing once. These TCRs are of unknown antigen specificity. The sequenced material came from CD4+ T cells from PBMCs, cultured in vitro. These receptor sequences come from a human donor in good health.

This clone has more than one count but fewer than ten. The chain uses TRBV4-1 and TRBJ1-4; D is unresolved. This CDR3 region has 16 residues. The germline gives CDR1 MGHRA, CDR2 YSYEKL. Trimming removed 2 bases at V and 0 bases at J, with 10 bases between. The CDR3 DNA is TGCGCCAGCAGCCAAAATAGTCCCGCAACTAATGAAAAACTGTTTTTT. Protein sequence: CASSQNSPATNEKLFF.

The genes are TRBV29-1 and TRBJ1-2, with D possibly TRBD1 on 5 matching bases. Germline V gene sequence: CDR1 SQVTM, CDR2 ANQGSEA. Trimming left V 0 bases short and J 8 bases short, with 19 bases between. The CDR3 spans 15 residues. The CDR3 here is CSVEDPGPLVGGYTF. The CDR3, as DNA: TGCAGCGTTGAAGATCCGGGACCCCTTGTAGGGGGCTACACCTTC.

The chain joins TRBV6-5 to TRBJ2-7; 8 bases are a match to TRBD1. Trimming at V came to 7 bases and at J to 5 bases, leaving 7 bases not matched to a gene. The CDR3 extends over 13 amino acids. CDR1 is MNHEY, CDR2 SVGAGI, per germline. For the CDR3, the DNA is TGTGCCAGCACCGACAGGGGCGGCGACGAGCAGTACTTC. This encodes CASTDRGGDEQYF.

The V gene is TRBV9, the J gene TRBJ2-1; TRBD2 matches at 8 bases. Germline CDR1 is SGDLS and CDR2 is YYNGEE. The CDR3 has 15 amino acids. The J segment lost 5 bases and the V segment lost 0 bases, leaving 4 bases of the junction unmatched. The CDR3 coding sequence is TGTGCCAGCAGCGTAGGCGGACTAGCCCACAATGAGCAGTTCTTC. Translating gives CASSVGGLAHNEQFF.

This clone was seen only a few times. This rearrangement joins TRBV5-1 to TRBJ1-5, with D tentatively TRBD1 (6 bases). The CDR3 extends over 15 amino acids. The germline V gene has CDR1 SGHRS and CDR2 YFSETQ. Trimming took off 4 bases at V and 1 base at J, with 12 bases between the two ends. CDR3 in amino acids: CASSQSGDSNQPQHF. The CDR3 coding sequence is TGCGCCAGCAGCCAATCAGGGGACAGCAATCAGCCCCAGCATTTT.

The chain carries TRBV6-2 or TRBV6-3 and TRBJ1-1, with 9 bases aligning to TRBD1. CDR3 length: 16 amino acids. CDR1 is MNHEY, CDR2 SVGEGT, per germline. V was clipped by 2 bases and J by 3 bases; unmatched bases: 7. DNA of the CDR3: TGTGCCAGCAGTTACCCTACAGGGGGCGCGCACACTGAAGCTTTCTTT. Amino acid sequence: CASSYPTGGAHTEAFF.

This clone was seen only a few times. The chain recombines TRBV7-9 with TRBJ2-2, with D perhaps TRBD1 (6 bases). V lost 6 bases, J lost 2 bases, and 13 bases lay in between. This CDR3 is built from 15 residues. Germline V gives CDR1 SEHNR, CDR2 FQNEAQ (reference sequence). This CDR3 reads CASRAGTHNTGELFF. DNA of the CDR3: TGTGCCAGCAGAGCCGGGACACATAACACCGGGGAGCTGTTTTTT. Full variable domain (remainder filled in from reference TRBV7-9 and TRBJ2-2): DTGVSQNPRHKITKRGQNVTFRCDPISEHNRLYWYRQTLGQGPEFLTYFQNEAQLEKSRLLSDRFSAERPKGSFSTLEIQRTEQGDSAMYLCASRAGTHNTGELFFGEGSRLTVL.

The gene calls are TRBV7-8 and TRBJ1-4; D gene ambiguous. CDR1 is SGHVS and CDR2 is FQNEAQ in the germline V gene. The CDR3 extends over 16 amino acids. Trimming left V 6 bases short and J 0 bases short, with 14 bases between. The CDR3 DNA reads as TGTGCCAGCAGAACGGGTGGAGGTTCAACTAATGAAAAACTGTTTTTT. Residues: CASRTGGGSTNEKLFF.

The chain is built from TRBV19 and TRBJ2-7, with D unclear. Trimming shortened V by 8 bases and J by 5 bases, and 19 bases separated the two germline ends. CDR1 is LNHDA and CDR2 is SQIVND in the germline V gene (reference sequence). The CDR3 has 14 residues. The CDR3 spells CASRSRAQVHEQYF. DNA for the CDR3: TGTGCCAGTCGGAGCCGGGCCCAGGTCCACGAGCAGTACTTC.

This chain links TRBV7-6 with TRBJ1-4; TRBD1 is a possible D gene (5 bases). This CDR3 is 14 amino acids long. Deletions cut 5 bases from V and 3 bases from J, with 10 bases between. Germline V gene sequence: CDR1 SGHVS, CDR2 FNYEAQ. The CDR3 here is CASSLRVANEKLFF. Written as DNA, the CDR3 is TGTGCCAGCAGCCTCAGGGTCGCTAATGAAAAACTGTTTTTT.

The chain uses TRBV2 and TRBJ2-1, with TRBD2 identical over 13 bases. The CDR3 contains 15 residues. Germline V gene sequence: CDR1 SNHLY, CDR2 FYNNEI. Unmatched junction bases numbered 10, after V lost 5 bases and J lost 12 bases. The CDR3 protein is CASSIPGLAGLRQFF. The CDR3 DNA is TGTGCCAGCAGTATACCGGGACTAGCGGGACTCCGGCAGTTCTTC. Full variable domain (rest looked up from reference TRBV2 and TRBJ2-1): EPEVTQTPSHQVTQMGQEVILRCVPISNHLYFYWYRQILGQKVEFLVSFYNNEISEKSEIFDDQFSVERPDGSNFTLKIRSTKLEDSAMYFCASSIPGLAGLRQFFGPGTRLTVL.

The rearrangement joins TRBV9 to TRBJ1-2, with 12 nucleotides matching TRBD1. In germline, CDR1 is SGDLS, CDR2 YYNGEE. V lost 0 bases and J lost 6; bases outside the gene matches: 6. CDR3 length: 16 residues. This CDR3 reads CASSVGGTGGVHGYTF. In nucleotides, the CDR3 is TGTGCCAGCAGCGTAGGGGGGACAGGGGGCGTCCATGGCTACACCTTC.

This clone occurred once. The rearrangement joins TRBV6-6 to TRBJ1-4, with a weak D call TRBD1 (5 bases). Between the trimmed V and J ends, which lost 5 bases and 4 bases, there was a span of 8 bases. The CDR3 has 13 amino acids. Germline V gives CDR1 MNHNY, CDR2 SVGAGI (reference sequence). CDR3 in amino acids: CASSRGINEKLFF. The CDR3 DNA is TGTGCCAGCAGTCGGGGGATTAATGAAAAACTGTTTTTT.